This T cell receptor (beta chain) appears in the sequencing data of a study of graft-versus-host responses after intestinal transplantation. Background on the study: Transplants were multivisceral, liver-intestinal, or isolated intestinal. Induction with anti-thymocyte globulin, then tacrolimus and steroids for about 3 years, was given to all recipients.

Study conclusions and caveats: Detection of GvH clones occurred in recipient marrow, and some had their first appearance in ileum or blood. Graft-donor T cell macrochimerism coincided with high graft-versus-host to host-versus-graft clonal ratios in allografts.

TCRdb's copy holds only in-frame clones and misses some; the assay was immunoSEQ multiplex PCR. The data hold over 9,000 clones, with approximately 90% observed a single time. Time point given: postoperative day 105 after intestinal transplantation (dayNNNN = postoperative day). The CDR3 extends over 14 amino acids. Germline CDR1 SEHNR, CDR2 FQNEAQ (reference sequence). Unmatched junction bases numbered 8, after V lost 2 bases and J lost 11 bases. With regard to this clone: Its antigen is as yet unknown.

J is TRBJ1-1 and V is TRBV7-9; 10 nucleotides align to TRBD1. Sequences were derived from PBMCs, sampled 105 days after intestinal transplantation. This sequence was found in a human patient who received an intestinal transplant, so some T cells may come from the graft donor. Here the CDR3 DNA reads TGTGCCAGCAGCTTACCGAGACAGGGGGCTTCGGCTTTCTTT. This encodes CASSLPRQGASAFF.